This T cell receptor beta chain derives from a study of PD-1 blockade in classical Hodgkin lymphoma. The CDR3 totals 15 residues. CDR1 is MDHEN and CDR2 is SYDVKM in the germline V gene. The junction had 10 bases not matched to a gene; V was cut back by 5 bases and J by 4 bases. Time point indicated: cycle 4 day 1 (C4D1), after 5 to 7 weeks of nivolumab. Every one of the patients relapsed after autologous stem cell transplantation (brentuximab vedotin exposure was variable). Here immunoSEQ multiplex PCR was the method, and the copy in TCRdb shows in-frame clones only, minus some. The sample includes about 47,000 clones, around 90% of them seen just once. A remark on this clone: Its antigen is unidentified.

Study-level points and caveats: By C4D1, diversity of CD4+ TCRs had risen significantly, whereas that of CD8+ TCRs had not. Baseline TCR diversity was reportedly lower in newly diagnosed patients than healthy donors. Causes of the repertoire differences remain undefined, possibly disease activity or prior therapy.

The V call is TRBV28, the J call TRBJ2-7; 8 bases line up with TRBD1. This specimen was peripheral blood mononuclear cells (PBMCs), taken before the fourth cycle of nivolumab. This clonotype was obtained from a human donor with classical Hodgkin lymphoma. The DNA of the CDR3 is TGTGCCAGCAGTGGTCTTTACAGGGGGAGGTACGAGCAGTACTTC. As protein: CASSGLYRGRYEQYF.